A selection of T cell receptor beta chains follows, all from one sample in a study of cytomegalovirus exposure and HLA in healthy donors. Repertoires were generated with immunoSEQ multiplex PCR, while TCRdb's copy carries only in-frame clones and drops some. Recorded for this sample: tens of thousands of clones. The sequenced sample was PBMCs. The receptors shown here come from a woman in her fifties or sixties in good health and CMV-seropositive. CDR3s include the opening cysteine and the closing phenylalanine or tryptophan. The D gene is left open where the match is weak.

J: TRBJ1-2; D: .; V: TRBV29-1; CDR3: CSATGKGLGYTF; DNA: TGCAGCGCCACAGGTAAGGGCCTTGGCTACACCTTC
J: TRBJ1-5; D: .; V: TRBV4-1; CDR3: CASSQGEDGPTPQHF; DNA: TGCGCCAGCAGCCAAGGGGAGGACGGCCCCACACCCCAGCATTTT
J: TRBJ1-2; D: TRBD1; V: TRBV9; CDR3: CASSATTGNYTF; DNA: TGTGCCAGCAGCGCGACGACAGGGAACTACACCTTC
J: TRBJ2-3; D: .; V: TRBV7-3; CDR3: CASSSTGAVGDTQYF; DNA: TGTGCCAGCAGCTCGACTGGGGCAGTAGGAGATACGCAGTATTTT
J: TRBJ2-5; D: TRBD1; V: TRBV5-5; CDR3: CASSGSGTGGEGTQYF; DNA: TGTGCCAGCAGCGGATCCGGGACAGGGGGCGAAGGGACCCAGTACTTC
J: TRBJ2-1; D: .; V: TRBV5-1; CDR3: CASYLWQSGDEQFF; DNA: TGCGCCAGCTATCTGTGGCAGTCAGGGGATGAGCAGTTCTTC
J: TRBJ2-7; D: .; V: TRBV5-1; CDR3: CASSLIQGSYEQYF; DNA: TGCGCCAGCAGCTTGATACAGGGATCCTACGAGCAGTACTTC
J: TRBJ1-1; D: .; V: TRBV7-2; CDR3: CASSRFSGTEAFF; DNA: TGTGCCAGCAGCCGTTTCAGTGGCACTGAAGCTTTCTTT
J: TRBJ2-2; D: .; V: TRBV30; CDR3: CALVGRGLVNTGELFF; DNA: TGTGCCCTGGTTGGGCGGGGGCTCGTAAACACCGGGGAGCTGTTTTTT
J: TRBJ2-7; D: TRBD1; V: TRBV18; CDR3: CASSPQGQYEQYF; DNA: TGTGCCAGCTCACCCCAGGGACAGTACGAGCAGTACTTC
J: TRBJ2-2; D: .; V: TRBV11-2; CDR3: CASSQDRLNTGELFF; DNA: TGTGCCAGCAGCCAAGACAGGTTGAACACCGGGGAGCTGTTTTTT
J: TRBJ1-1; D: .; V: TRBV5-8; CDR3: CASSPRDLNTEAFF; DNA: TGTGCCAGCAGCCCGCGGGACCTCAACACTGAAGCTTTCTTT
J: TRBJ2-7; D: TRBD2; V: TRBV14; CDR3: CASSDQRGAYEQYF; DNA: TGTGCCAGCAGCGATCAGCGGGGAGCCTACGAGCAGTACTTC
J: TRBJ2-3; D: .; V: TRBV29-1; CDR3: CSVDYYPASTDTQYF; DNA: TGCAGCGTTGACTACTACCCCGCTAGCACAGATACGCAGTATTTT
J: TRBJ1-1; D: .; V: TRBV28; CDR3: CATRSLSNTEAFF; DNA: TGTGCCACCCGGTCCCTTTCCAACACTGAAGCTTTCTTT
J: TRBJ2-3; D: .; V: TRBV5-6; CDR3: CASSSLILVVTDTQYF; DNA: TGTGCCAGCAGCTCCCTAATCCTAGTAGTAACAGATACGCAGTATTTT
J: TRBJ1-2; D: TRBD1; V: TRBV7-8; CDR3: CASSSLRGDSYGYTF; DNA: TGTGCCAGCAGCTCCCTCCGTGGGGACAGCTATGGCTACACCTTC
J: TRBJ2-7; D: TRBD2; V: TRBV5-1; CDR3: CASSLAGDSKEQYF; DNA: TGCGCCAGCAGCCTAGCGGGAGACTCAAAAGAGCAGTACTTC
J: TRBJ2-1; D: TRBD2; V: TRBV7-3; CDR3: CASSFTSGGIGNEQFF; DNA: TGTGCCAGCAGCTTCACTAGCGGGGGAATTGGGAATGAGCAGTTCTTC
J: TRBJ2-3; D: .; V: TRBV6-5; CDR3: CASREQGGTDTQYF; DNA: TGTGCCAGCAGAGAACAGGGCGGCACAGATACGCAGTATTTT
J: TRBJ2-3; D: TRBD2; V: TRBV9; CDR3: CASSVEISGGSDTQYF; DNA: TGTGCCAGCAGCGTAGAGATTAGCGGGGGTTCAGATACGCAGTATTTT
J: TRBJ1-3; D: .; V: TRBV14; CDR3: CASSPGRGKYGNTIYF; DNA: TGTGCCAGCAGCCCCGGCAGGGGAAAGTATGGAAACACCATATATTTT
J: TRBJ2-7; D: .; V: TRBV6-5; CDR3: CASRIGQGGYEQYF; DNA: TGTGCCAGCAGGATAGGGCAGGGAGGATACGAGCAGTACTTC
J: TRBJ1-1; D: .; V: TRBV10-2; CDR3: CASYDRQGEAFF; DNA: TGCGCCAGCTACGACAGGCAAGGGGAAGCTTTCTTT
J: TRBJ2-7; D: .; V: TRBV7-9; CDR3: CASSPVRAGTPAYEQYF; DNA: TGTGCCAGCAGCCCGGTGAGAGCCGGGACTCCGGCCTACGAGCAGTACTTC
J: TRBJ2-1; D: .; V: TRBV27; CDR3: CASSQYNEQFF; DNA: TGTGCCAGCAGCCAATACAATGAGCAGTTCTTC
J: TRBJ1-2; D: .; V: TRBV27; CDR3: CASSLTGIDGYTF; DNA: TGTGCCAGCAGCCTCACAGGGATTGATGGCTACACCTTC